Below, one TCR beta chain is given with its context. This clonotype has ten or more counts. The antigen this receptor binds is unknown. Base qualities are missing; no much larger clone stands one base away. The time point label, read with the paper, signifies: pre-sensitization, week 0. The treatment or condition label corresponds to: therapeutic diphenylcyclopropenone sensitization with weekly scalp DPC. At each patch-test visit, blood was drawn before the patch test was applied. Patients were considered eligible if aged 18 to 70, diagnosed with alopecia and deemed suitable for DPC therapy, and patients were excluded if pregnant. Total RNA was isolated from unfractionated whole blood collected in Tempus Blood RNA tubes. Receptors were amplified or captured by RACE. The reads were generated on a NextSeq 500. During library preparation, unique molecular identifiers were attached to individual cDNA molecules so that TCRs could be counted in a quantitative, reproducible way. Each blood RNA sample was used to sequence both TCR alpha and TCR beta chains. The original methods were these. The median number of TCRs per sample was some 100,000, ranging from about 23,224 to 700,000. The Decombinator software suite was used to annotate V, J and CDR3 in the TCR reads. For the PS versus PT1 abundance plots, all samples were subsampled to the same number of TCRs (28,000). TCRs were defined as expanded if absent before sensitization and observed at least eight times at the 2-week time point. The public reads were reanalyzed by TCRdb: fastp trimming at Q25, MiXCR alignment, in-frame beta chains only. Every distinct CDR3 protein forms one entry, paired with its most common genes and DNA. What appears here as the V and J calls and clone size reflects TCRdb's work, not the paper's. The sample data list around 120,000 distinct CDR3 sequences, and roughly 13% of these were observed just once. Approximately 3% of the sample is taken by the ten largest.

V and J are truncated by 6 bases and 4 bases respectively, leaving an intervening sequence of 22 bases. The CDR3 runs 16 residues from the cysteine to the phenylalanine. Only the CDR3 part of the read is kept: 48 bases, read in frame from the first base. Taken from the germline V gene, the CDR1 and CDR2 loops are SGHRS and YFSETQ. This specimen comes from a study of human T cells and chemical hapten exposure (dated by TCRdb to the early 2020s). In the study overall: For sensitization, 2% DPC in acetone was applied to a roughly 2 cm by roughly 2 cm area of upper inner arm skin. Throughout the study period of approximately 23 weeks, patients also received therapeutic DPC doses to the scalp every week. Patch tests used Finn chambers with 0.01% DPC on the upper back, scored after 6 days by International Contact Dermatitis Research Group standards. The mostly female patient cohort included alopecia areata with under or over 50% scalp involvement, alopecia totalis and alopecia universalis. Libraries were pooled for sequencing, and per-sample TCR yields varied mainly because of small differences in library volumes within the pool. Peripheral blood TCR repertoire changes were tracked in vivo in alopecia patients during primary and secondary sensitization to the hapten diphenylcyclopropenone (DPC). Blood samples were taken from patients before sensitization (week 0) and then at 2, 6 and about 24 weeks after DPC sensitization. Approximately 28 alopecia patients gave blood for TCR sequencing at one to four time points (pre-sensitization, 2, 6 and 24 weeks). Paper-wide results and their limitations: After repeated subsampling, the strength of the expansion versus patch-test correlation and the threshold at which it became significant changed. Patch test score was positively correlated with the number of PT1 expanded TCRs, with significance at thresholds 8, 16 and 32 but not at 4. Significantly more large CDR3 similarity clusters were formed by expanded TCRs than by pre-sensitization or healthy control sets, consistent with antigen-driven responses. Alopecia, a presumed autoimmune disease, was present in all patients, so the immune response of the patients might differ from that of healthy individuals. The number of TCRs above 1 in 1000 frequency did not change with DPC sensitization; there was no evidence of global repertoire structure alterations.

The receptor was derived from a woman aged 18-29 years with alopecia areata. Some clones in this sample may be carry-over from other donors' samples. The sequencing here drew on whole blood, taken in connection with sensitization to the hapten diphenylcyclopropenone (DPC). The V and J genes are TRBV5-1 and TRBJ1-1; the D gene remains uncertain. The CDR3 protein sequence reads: CASTQSPVREVTEAFF. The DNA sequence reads TGCGCCAGCACCCAGAGTCCAGTCCGGGAGGTCACTGAAGCTTTCTTT.